This passage covers 30 T cell receptor beta chains from one sample sequenced in a study of beta chain features in type 1 diabetes. TCRB transcripts that were expressed got sequenced, as all of the isolated RNA had been reverse transcribed. Sequenced by immunoSEQ multiplex PCR; TCRdb stores in-frame clones only, minus some. The sample includes about 230,000 clones, 9.6% of them seen just once. The sample comprised naive CD4+ T cells from blood. The receptors shown here come from a woman between 18 and 29 years old in good health.

This clone was found a few times. The V gene is TRBV5-6, the J gene TRBJ1-6; 8 bases agree with TRBD1. The CDR3 loop spans 17 amino acids. From germline, CDR1 is SGHDT and CDR2 YYEEEE. V shed 1 base and J 7 bases; nucleotides not matched to a gene: 10. CDR3 DNA: TGTGCCAGCAGCTTGCGTCGGGACAGGTCGAAGAATTCACCCCTCCACTTT. It yields the protein CASSLRRDRSKNSPLHF.

The sample holds a few counts of this clone. The rearrangement links TRBV5-4 to TRBJ1-1; 8 bases agree with TRBD1. V lost 4 bases to trimming and J lost 5 bases; unmatched junction nucleotides: 7. The V gene's germline CDR1 is SGHNT and CDR2 YYREEE (reference sequence). This CDR3 has 14 residues. The CDR3 DNA is TGTGCCAGCAGCAGCGACAGGGGTGAGACTGAAGCTTTCTTT. Translated: CASSSDRGETEAFF.

This clone was seen only a few times. The chain's CDR3 is CASSLQGARYEQYF. As DNA, the CDR3 is TGCGCCAGCAGCTTACAGGGGGCGCGGTACGAGCAGTACTTC. This chain uses TRBV5-1 with TRBJ2-7, with 9 positions matching TRBD1. The germline V gene encodes CDR1 SGHRS and CDR2 YFSETQ. The V gene end was trimmed by 2 bases and the J gene end by 4 bases; junction bases not matched to a gene: 4. The CDR3 is 14 residues long.

V gene TRBV19 combines with J gene TRBJ1-1; D is possibly TRBD1 (6 bases). The CDR3 spans 13 residues. Germline loops: CDR1 LNHDA, CDR2 SQIVND (reference sequence). V was clipped by 7 bases and J by 4 bases, with 13 bases between them. CDR3 in DNA: TGTGCCAGTATCGGACAGTTCGGCACTGAAGCTTTCTTT. Protein product: CASIGQFGTEAFF.

V is TRBV4-2 and J is TRBJ2-7, with TRBD2 matching 8 bases. CDR3 length: 17 amino acids. Losses at the gene ends were 2 bases for V and 2 bases for J; bases not matched to a gene: 11. CDR1 is LGHNA, CDR2 YNFKEQ, per germline. CDR3 sequence reads: CASSQFPRRGEAYEQYF. The CDR3 DNA reads as TGTGCCAGCAGCCAATTTCCTCGGCGGGGGGAGGCCTACGAGCAGTACTTC.

The chain has TRBV5-1 and TRBJ2-7; 8 bases are shared with TRBD1. The CDR3 is made up of 18 amino acids. Unmatched junction bases numbered 12, after V lost 0 bases and J lost 1 base. Germline values: CDR1 SGHRS, CDR2 YFSETQ. In nucleotides, the CDR3 is TGCGCCAGCAGCTTGGCCGGTTTAGACAGGGGCTCATCCTACGAGCAGTACTTC. This sequence encodes CASSLAGLDRGSSYEQYF.

The chain combines TRBV6-5 with TRBJ2-7, with D tentatively TRBD2 (7 bases). Germline loops: CDR1 MNHEY, CDR2 SVGAGI. This CDR3 comprises 16 residues. With 3 bases removed from V and 2 bases from J, the gap between germline ends came to 17 bases. The CDR3: CASSYRGEGVTYEQYF. DNA of the CDR3: TGTGCCAGCAGTTATCGAGGGGAGGGGGTTACCTACGAGCAGTACTTC.

The genes are TRBV18 and TRBJ2-6; TRBD1 might be the D (6 bases). CDR1 KGHSH and CDR2 LQKENI come from the germline V gene. The CDR3 has 17 residues. The ends were cut back, 3 bases at V and 0 bases at J, with 12 bases in the middle. In nucleotides, the CDR3 is TGTGCCAGCTCACCCCGGGACACCAGCTCTGGGGCCAACGTCCTGACTTTC. This sequence encodes CASSPRDTSSGANVLTF.

This clone was picked up a small number of times. The chain couples TRBV5-4 to TRBJ2-3; D uncertain. CDR1 is SGHNT and CDR2 is YYREEE in the germline V gene (reference sequence). Deletions cut 0 bases from V and 2 bases from J, with 10 bases between. The CDR3 extends over 15 amino acids. The CDR3 here is CASSLEAGNTDTQYF. The CDR3 DNA reads TGTGCCAGCAGCTTGGAGGCAGGAAACACAGATACGCAGTATTTT. The full variable domain, in which reference TRBV5-4 and TRBJ2-3 provide the parts outside the CDR3, is ETGVTQSPTHLIKTRGQQVTLRCSSQSGHNTVSWYQQALGQGPQFIFQYYREEENGRGNFPPRFSGLQFPNYSSELNVNALELDDSALYLCASSLEAGNTDTQYFGPGTRLTVL.

In this sample, this clone turned up a few times. The chain recombines TRBV5-8 with TRBJ1-5; D perhaps matches TRBD1 (5 bases). This CDR3 spans 16 amino acids. The V end was cut by 0 bases, the J end by 3 bases, with 13 bases between. Germline-derived CDR1 and CDR2 are SGHTS and YDEGEE. In DNA, the CDR3 is TGTGCCAGCAGCTTGGGGGTGGGGCTGGTCAATCAGCCCCAGCATTTT. Translating gives CASSLGVGLVNQPQHF.

This clone was detected a few times. This chain joins TRBV23-1 and TRBJ2-5, with 9 bases aligning to TRBD1. TRBV23-1 is an open reading frame, and its role is uncertain. V lost 2 bases and J lost 4; bases outside the gene matches: 11. This CDR3 comprises 17 residues. CDR3 sequence (DNA): TGCGCCAGCAGTCAACCCTCACAGGGGGCAAGCAGAGAGACCCAGTACTTC. It is translated as CASSQPSQGASRETQYF.

The CDR3, as DNA: TGCGCCAGCAGCCGCGGAGTAGCGGGGGCCCAAGAGACCCAGTACTTC. Protein: CASSRGVAGAQETQYF. J is TRBJ2-5 and V is TRBV4-1; 9 bases map to TRBD2. V gave up 4 bases and J gave up 1 base; unmatched junction bases: 7. The CDR3 has 16 amino acids. Germline CDR1 is MGHRA and CDR2 is YSYEKL.

The V and J genes are TRBV5-5 and TRBJ2-3; 7 bases match TRBD1. Germline V gene sequence: CDR1 SGHKS, CDR2 YYEKEE (reference sequence). The CDR3 extends over 15 amino acids. The ends lost 4 bases at V and 3 bases at J; junction bases unmatched: 8. CDR3 sequence (DNA): TGTGCCAGCAGCCTAGGACAGGTCGAAACAGATACGCAGTATTTT. It encodes CASSLGQVETDTQYF.

This clone occurred a few times. The CDR3 region is CASSQRAGGVWEQYF. CDR3 DNA sequence: TGTGCCAGCAGCCAGAGAGCGGGAGGGGTCTGGGAGCAGTACTTC. This chain connects TRBV7-9 to TRBJ2-7; 10 nucleotides agree with TRBD2. The CDR3 is 15 amino acids. Germline trimming cut 5 bases from V and 7 bases from J; bases unmatched to any gene: 11. Germline CDR1 and CDR2: SEHNR and FQNEAQ (reference sequence).

The table lists this clone with a few counts. V usage is TRBV19 and J usage is TRBJ2-4, with TRBD2 matching over 10 bases. This CDR3 is built from 17 residues. CDR1 and CDR2 (germline): LNHDA, SQIVND (reference sequence). After removal of 6 bases from V and 0 bases from J, the junction contained 8 bases not matched to a gene. CDR3 bases: TGTGCCAGTAGCGGACTAGCGGCCTCCCTAGCCAAAAACATTCAGTACTTC. Its translation: CASSGLAASLAKNIQYF.

This clone was counted a few times. The chain couples TRBV19 to TRBJ2-2, with 7 bases aligning to TRBD1. V dropped 7 bases and J dropped 8; count of bases not matched to a gene: 10. The CDR3 runs to 14 residues. Germline CDR1 is LNHDA and CDR2 is SQIVND (reference sequence). The CDR3 nucleotides read TGTGCCAGTATGATCGCAGGGGGAGTAGGGGAGCTGTTTTTT. Residues: CASMIAGGVGELFF. The variable domain in full, with the rest retrieved from reference TRBV19 and TRBJ2-2, is DGGITQSPKYLFRKEGQNVTLSCEQNLNHDAMYWYRQDPGQGLRLIYYSQIVNDFQKGDIAEGYSVSREKKESFPLTVTSAQKNPTAFYLCASMIAGGVGELFFGEGSRLTVL.

This clone has more than one count but fewer than ten. This rearrangement joins TRBV30 to TRBJ2-2, with 7 positions matching TRBD1. After removal of 5 bases from V and 8 bases from J, the junction contained 5 bases not matched to a gene. Germline V lookup: CDR1 GTSNPN, CDR2 SVGIG (reference sequence). CDR3 length: 12 amino acids. The CDR3 reads CAWDRALGELFF. DNA for the CDR3: TGTGCCTGGGACAGGGCCCTGGGGGAGCTGTTTTTT.

This clone was counted only a few times. The J gene is TRBJ2-5, the V gene TRBV9; 8 bases agree with TRBD2. CDR1 is SGDLS, CDR2 YYNGEE, per germline. The trim removed 2 bases at V and 2 bases at J, leaving 11 bases unmatched. This CDR3 is 17 amino acids long. In nucleotides, the CDR3 is TGTGCCAGCAGCGTGGCGGGAGGAAGGGTCGGGCAAGAGACCCAGTACTTC. This codes for CASSVAGGRVGQETQYF.

Details on this clone: An end of the junction differs from the germline gene, which may be a read error. The chain is built from TRBV6-1 and TRBJ1-2; a weak D match, TRBD1 (5 bases). Germline loops: CDR1 MNHNS, CDR2 SASEGT. The CDR3 is 12 residues long. The CDR3 is CASSGDWTPGGF. CDR3 sequence (DNA): TGTGCCAGCAGTGGGGACTGGACCCCGGGAGGCTTC.

CDR3 coding DNA: TGTGCCAGCAGTGAAGCGCGACAGGGAACGTTCCCTTTCTTT. Protein sequence: CASSEARQGTFPFF. The rearrangement joins TRBV6-1 to TRBJ1-1; 7 nucleotides line up with TRBD1. The CDR3 consists of 14 residues. Germline V gene sequence: CDR1 MNHNS, CDR2 SASEGT. With V trimmed by 0 bases and J by 12 bases, 10 bases remained unmatched.

This clone was detected a few times. The rearrangement links TRBV12-5 to TRBJ1-2; D is ambiguous. The CDR3 is made up of 12 amino acids. The V and J ends lost 4 bases and 11 bases respectively, with 14 bases between them. Germline lookup yields CDR1 LGHNT and CDR2 FRNRAP. Written as DNA, the CDR3 is TGTGCTAGTGGTTGGGGAGAGTCAGATTACACCTTC. Encoded protein: CASGWGESDYTF.

This clone was counted a few times. This chain uses TRBV19 with TRBJ2-7; the match to TRBD1 covers 9 bases. Losses at the gene ends were 5 bases for V and 2 bases for J; bases not matched to a gene: 4. Germline V gene sequence: CDR1 LNHDA, CDR2 SQIVND (reference sequence). This CDR3 comprises 14 residues. CDR3 protein: CASSGTGTAYEQYF. The CDR3 DNA is TGTGCCAGTAGTGGGACAGGGACCGCCTACGAGCAGTACTTC.

The sample holds a few counts of this clone. The chain combines TRBV6-5 with TRBJ1-5, with 9 bases matching TRBD1. Germline CDR1 and CDR2: MNHEY and SVGAGI. The CDR3 runs to 14 residues. The V and J ends lost 5 bases and 5 bases, in that order; junction bases with no gene match: 4. The CDR3 DNA is TGTGCCAGCAGTCTCCGGGACAGGGATCAGCCCCAGCATTTT. This gives the protein CASSLRDRDQPQHF.

This rearrangement joins TRBV30 to TRBJ1-4; D is perhaps TRBD1 (5 bases). V dropped 0 bases and J dropped 4 bases, with 15 bases sitting between them. Per germline, CDR1 GTSNPN and CDR2 SVGIG (reference sequence). CDR3 length: 16 amino acids. CDR3 loop: CAWSVGAALRNEKLFF. The CDR3, as DNA: TGTGCCTGGAGTGTAGGGGCAGCCTTACGTAATGAAAAACTGTTTTTT.

The chain joins TRBV7-8 to TRBJ2-1; D is ambiguous. The CDR3 is 14 amino acids. Between the trimmed V and J ends, which lost 1 base and 1 base, there was a span of 5 bases. Germline V gene sequence: CDR1 SGHVS, CDR2 FQNEAQ. The CDR3 region has the DNA TGTGCCAGCAGCTTAGGTCCGTCCTACAATGAGCAGTTCTTC. As protein: CASSLGPSYNEQFF.

J is TRBJ1-6 and V is TRBV6-1; tentative D call: TRBD1 (5 bases). V was pared by 3 bases and J by 0 bases, with 15 bases between. The CDR3 contains 18 residues. CDR1 and CDR2 from the germline V gene are MNHNS and SASEGT. CDR3 sequence reads: CASSDGPGRASYNSPLHF. In DNA, the CDR3 is TGTGCCAGCAGTGACGGACCCGGCAGGGCCTCCTATAATTCACCCCTCCACTTT.

This clone appeared a few times. The genes are TRBV2 and TRBJ2-2; D perhaps matches TRBD2 (6 bases). The V and J ends lost 7 bases and 0 bases respectively, with 12 bases between them. From germline, CDR1 is SNHLY and CDR2 FYNNEI. The CDR3 has 15 amino acids. As DNA, the CDR3 is TGTGCCAGCATGCGGGGACGCGCGAACACCGGGGAGCTGTTTTTT. Protein: CASMRGRANTGELFF.

The chain is built from TRBV27 and TRBJ2-6, with D possibly matching TRBD2 (5 bases). CDR3 length: 15 amino acids. CDR1 MNHEY and CDR2 SMNVEV come from the germline V gene (reference sequence). Trimming cost V 4 bases and J 1 base, with 8 bases left between them. CDR3 residues: CASSSTSSGANVLTF. The CDR3 bases are TGTGCCAGCAGTTCCACTAGTTCTGGGGCCAACGTCCTGACTTTC.

V and J are TRBV5-1 and TRBJ2-5, with 9 bases lining up with TRBD2. Germline-derived CDR1 and CDR2 are SGHRS and YFSETQ. Trimming cost V 0 bases and J 2 bases; bases outside gene matches: 8. The CDR3 loop spans 17 amino acids. CDR3 DNA: TGCGCCAGCAGCTTGGGCCTAGCGGGGCGACTTCAAGAGACCCAGTACTTC. Its protein product is CASSLGLAGRLQETQYF.

The chain recombines TRBV5-4 with TRBJ2-1, with 7 bases lining up with TRBD1. V trimming: 1 base; J trimming: 7 bases; junction bases outside the gene matches: 2. The germline V gene encodes CDR1 SGHNT and CDR2 YYREEE (reference sequence). The CDR3 loop spans 13 amino acids. CDR3 loop: CASSLPGGNEQFF. The CDR3 bases are TGTGCCAGCAGCTTGCCAGGGGGAAATGAGCAGTTCTTC.